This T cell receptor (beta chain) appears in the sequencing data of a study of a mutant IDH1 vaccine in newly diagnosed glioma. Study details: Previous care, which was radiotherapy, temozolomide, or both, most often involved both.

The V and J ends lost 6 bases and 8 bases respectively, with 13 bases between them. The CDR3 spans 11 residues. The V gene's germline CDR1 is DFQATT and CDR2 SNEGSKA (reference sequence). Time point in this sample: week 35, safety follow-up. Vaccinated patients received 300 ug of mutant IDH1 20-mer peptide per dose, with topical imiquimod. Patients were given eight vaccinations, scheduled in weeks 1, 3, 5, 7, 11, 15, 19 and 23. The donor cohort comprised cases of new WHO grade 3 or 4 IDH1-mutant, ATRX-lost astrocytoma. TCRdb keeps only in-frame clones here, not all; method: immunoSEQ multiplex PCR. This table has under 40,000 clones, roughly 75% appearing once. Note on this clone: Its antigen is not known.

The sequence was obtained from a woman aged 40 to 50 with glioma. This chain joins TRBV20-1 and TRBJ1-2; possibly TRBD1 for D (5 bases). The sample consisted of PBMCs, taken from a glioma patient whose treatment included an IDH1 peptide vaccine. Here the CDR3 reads CSAQGGVGYTF. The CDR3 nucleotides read TGCAGTGCCCAGGGAGGGGTCGGCTACACCTTC.